The clone carrying this TCR beta chain came up a few times. Germline V CDR1 and CDR2: DFQATT, SNEGSKA (reference sequence). This CDR3 spans 13 amino acids. Trimming took off 3 bases at V and 2 bases at J, with 8 bases between the two ends. A sample-barcoded 5' primer and a J-beta primer mix were used in a second PCR of about 6 to 11 cycles. TCRdb analysed the 5' RACE reads with MiXCR anew, one entry per CDR3 protein. The sample carries 790,000 or so distinct CDR3 sequences, about half recorded once. These data originate in a study of blood T cells in healthy people across ages. The receptor's source is a man older than 75 in good health. Material: blood. The chain carries TRBV20-1 and TRBJ2-4; no clear D. For the CDR3, the DNA is TGCAGTGCTAGCGGCGTACCCAAAAACATTCAGTACTTC. Encoded protein: CSASGVPKNIQYF.